These 16 T cell receptor beta chains were all obtained from the same sample, sequenced in a study of a mutant IDH1 vaccine in newly diagnosed glioma. The assay was immunoSEQ multiplex PCR, and TCRdb's table has in-frame clones only and misses some. The repertoire holds over 45,000 clones, with over 70% as singletons. Time point meaning: week 47, end of study. It was 300 ug of mutant IDH1 20-mer peptide that made up each vaccine dose, given with topical imiquimod. No antigen has been identified for these receptors. The sequences come from PBMCs, collected from a glioma patient whose treatment included an IDH1 peptide vaccine. All receptors derive from a man aged 50-60 years with glioma.

In nucleotides, the CDR3 is TGTGCCAGCTCACCACCGTCACAGGGCATTGTAGGTGAAAAACTGTTTTTT. Encoded protein: CASSPPSQGIVGEKLFF. This chain joins TRBV18 and TRBJ1-4; tentative D call: TRBD1 (6 bases). The V end lost 0 bases, the J end lost 7 bases, and 18 bases lay between the germline ends. The CDR3 has 17 residues. Germline-derived CDR1 and CDR2 are KGHSH and LQKENI.

DNA of the CDR3: TGTGCCTGGAGTGCCCAGGGGGAGCAGTTCTTC. Protein sequence: CAWSAQGEQFF. V gene TRBV30 combines with J gene TRBJ2-1, with a tentative D call TRBD1 (6 bases). The CDR3 length is 11 residues. V lost 1 base and J 10 bases, leaving 8 bases between the germline ends. Germline CDR1 is GTSNPN and CDR2 is SVGIG (reference sequence). The full variable domain, completed using reference TRBV30 and TRBJ2-1, is SQTIHQWPATLVQPVGSPLSLECTVEGTSNPNLYWYRQAAGRGLQLLFYSVGIGQISSEVPQNLSASRPQDRQFILSSKKLLLSDSGFYLCAWSAQGEQFFGPGTRLTVL.

The rearrangement uses TRBV2 and TRBJ1-1, with 8 nucleotides matching TRBD1. CDR3 length: 15 residues. CDR1 and CDR2 (germline): SNHLY, FYNNEI. Unmatched junction bases numbered 6, after V lost 6 bases and J lost 0 bases. The CDR3 is CASRIEGQVNTEAFF. In DNA, the CDR3 is TGTGCCAGCAGGATAGAGGGACAGGTGAACACTGAAGCTTTCTTT. The full variable domain, in which reference TRBV2 and TRBJ1-1 provide the parts outside the CDR3, is EPEVTQTPSHQVTQMGQEVILRCVPISNHLYFYWYRQILGQKVEFLVSFYNNEISEKSEIFDDQFSVERPDGSNFTLKIRSTKLEDSAMYFCASRIEGQVNTEAFFGQGTRLTVV.

The chain has TRBV4-1 and TRBJ1-1; D not resolved. Germline CDR1 reads MGHRA; CDR2 reads YSYEKL. Trimming removed 1 base at V and 1 base at J, with 10 bases between. The CDR3 loop spans 15 amino acids. The CDR3 spells CASSQVAGTNTEAFF. CDR3 sequence (DNA): TGCGCCAGCAGCCAAGTAGCAGGCACGAACACTGAAGCTTTCTTT.

This chain links TRBV18 with TRBJ1-1, with 9 bases aligning to TRBD1. Germline V lookup: CDR1 KGHSH, CDR2 LQKENI. With V trimmed by 2 bases and J by 2 bases, 9 bases remained unmatched. The CDR3 length is 17 residues. The CDR3 nucleotides are TGTGCCAGCTCACCAAGGGGGACAGGGCAATTTAACACTGAAGCTTTCTTT. Translated: CASSPRGTGQFNTEAFF.

The J gene is TRBJ2-5, the V gene TRBV7-9, with D possibly being TRBD1 (5 bases). The CDR3 covers 13 residues. Trimming left V 3 bases short and J 5 bases short, with 10 bases between. The germline V gene has CDR1 SEHNR and CDR2 FQNEAQ (reference sequence). This chain's CDR3 is CASSFQGPETQYF. The CDR3 DNA reads TGTGCCAGCAGCTTCCAGGGTCCCGAGACCCAGTACTTC.

The chain employs TRBV5-4 and TRBJ2-3, with no clear D. The CDR3 loop spans 13 amino acids. V was shortened by 4 bases and J by 0 bases, with 6 bases between the two germline ends. Per germline, CDR1 SGHNT and CDR2 YYREEE (reference sequence). DNA for the CDR3: TGTGCCAGCAGCCCATGGAGCACAGATACGCAGTATTTT. Translation gives CASSPWSTDTQYF. The full variable domain, its missing parts supplied by reference TRBV5-4 and TRBJ2-3, is ETGVTQSPTHLIKTRGQQVTLRCSSQSGHNTVSWYQQALGQGPQFIFQYYREEENGRGNFPPRFSGLQFPNYSSELNVNALELDDSALYLCASSPWSTDTQYFGPGTRLTVL.

V and J are TRBV5-1 and TRBJ2-7; 10 nucleotides line up with TRBD1. The V and J ends lost 4 bases and 3 bases, in that order; junction bases with no gene match: 7. The germline CDR1 and CDR2 sequences are SGHRS and YFSETQ. The CDR3 loop spans 15 amino acids. Here the CDR3 reads CASSPRQGASYEQYF. CDR3 DNA sequence: TGCGCCAGCAGCCCTCGACAGGGGGCCAGCTACGAGCAGTACTTC.

The rearrangement joins TRBV5-1 to TRBJ1-1; D not resolved. CDR3 length equals 15 residues. The ends were cut back, 0 bases at V and 0 bases at J, with 9 bases in the middle. The germline V gene has CDR1 SGHRS and CDR2 YFSETQ. In DNA, the CDR3 is TGCGCCAGCAGCTTGGTGGCCAGCATGAACACTGAAGCTTTCTTT. Protein sequence: CASSLVASMNTEAFF.

The chain recombines TRBV7-2 with TRBJ2-7, with D unresolved. V lost 2 bases to trimming and J lost 3 bases, with 11 bases between them. The V gene's germline CDR1 is SGHTA and CDR2 FQGNSA. This CDR3 has 14 amino acids. Here the CDR3 reads CASSLIQAHYEQYF. The CDR3 DNA is TGTGCCAGCAGCTTAATCCAGGCCCACTACGAGCAGTACTTC.

V is TRBV10-3 and J is TRBJ2-7, with a possible D match to TRBD1 (7 bases). V lost 6 bases and J lost 6, with 18 bases in between. The germline V gene has CDR1 ENHRY and CDR2 SYGVKD. The CDR3 covers 14 residues. The CDR3 region has the DNA TGTGCCATCAGATCTGACAGGGAGGTCGCCGAGCAGTACTTC. It encodes CAIRSDREVAEQYF.

The V call is TRBV6-1, the J call TRBJ1-2; D might be TRBD1 (6 bases). The CDR3 is 12 residues long. V dropped 6 bases and J dropped 2 bases, with 7 bases sitting between them. Germline CDR1 MNHNS, CDR2 SASEGT. The CDR3 region is CASRQGNYGYTF. CDR3 DNA sequence: TGTGCCAGCAGACAGGGAAACTATGGCTACACCTTC.

The chain carries TRBV30 and TRBJ1-2, with a weak D call TRBD1 (6 bases). Germline loops: CDR1 GTSNPN, CDR2 SVGIG (reference sequence). V lost 0 bases and J lost 2, with 10 bases in between. The CDR3 has 14 residues. The chain's CDR3 is CAWSVGTGNYGYTF. The CDR3 bases are TGTGCCTGGAGTGTAGGAACAGGGAACTATGGCTACACCTTC.

Points on this clone: A junction boundary mismatches the germline segment, possibly from a read error. V is TRBV7-7 and J is TRBJ1-1; possibly TRBD1 for D (5 bases). Germline lookup yields CDR1 SSHAT and CDR2 FNYEAQ (reference sequence). The CDR3 is 13 residues long. The DNA for the CDR3 is TGTGCTAGCAGCTTAGGACATAACACTGAAGCTTTCTTT. This translates into CASSLGHNTEAFF.

The chain recombines TRBV11-2 with TRBJ2-6; 7 bases line up with TRBD2. The V segment lost 5 bases and the J segment 1 base; nucleotides outside the gene matches: 5. CDR1 and CDR2 from the germline V gene are SGHAT and FQNNGV. This CDR3 has 16 amino acids. In DNA form, the CDR3 reads TGTGCCAGCAGCCCCCGGCGGGAGTCTGGGGCCAACGTCCTGACTTTC. Its translation: CASSPRRESGANVLTF. The full variable domain, completed using reference TRBV11-2 and TRBJ2-6, is EAGVAQSPRYKIIEKRQSVAFWCNPISGHATLYWYQQILGQGPKLLIQFQNNGVVDDSQLPKDRFSAERLKGVDSTLKIQPAKLEDSAVYLCASSPRRESGANVLTFGAGSRLTVL.

The rearrangement uses TRBV6-5 and TRBJ1-1, with TRBD1 as a possible D gene (5 bases). CDR1 MNHEY and CDR2 SVGAGI come from the germline V gene. V was shortened by 0 bases and J by 1 base, with 12 bases between the two germline ends. This CDR3 spans 16 amino acids. The CDR3 nucleotides are TGTGCCAGCAGTTACTCGAGAGGGGCCGCGAACACTGAAGCTTTCTTT. Translation: CASSYSRGAANTEAFF.